The 8 T cell receptor beta chains presented below share a single source sample, sequenced in a study of blood T cell repertoires in COVID-19. Using immunoSEQ multiplex PCR, the repertoire was profiled, and TCRdb retains in-frame clones only, with some absent. Found here are 98,000 or so clones, approximately 88% of them singletons; the top ten hold 26%. The sequenced material came from peripheral blood. Receptors were obtained from a man in his sixties with acute or convalescent COVID-19.

This chain links TRBV3-1 (or the pseudogene TRBV3-2) with TRBJ2-3; the match to TRBD2 covers 7 bases. The CDR3 runs to 16 residues. Germline values: CDR1 LGHDT, CDR2 YNNKEL (reference sequence). V shed 0 bases and J 3 bases; nucleotides not matched to a gene: 6. The CDR3 spells CASSQDVGGSTDTQYF. CDR3 nucleotide sequence: TGTGCCAGCAGCCAAGATGTCGGGGGGTCTACAGATACGCAGTATTTT.

This chain connects TRBV19 to TRBJ2-7, with D unresolved. Trimming cost V 3 bases and J 1 base, with 7 bases left between them. Germline values: CDR1 LNHDA, CDR2 SQIVND (reference sequence). There are 13 residues in the CDR3. The CDR3 DNA is TGTGCCAGTAGTATTGGCAGATCCTACGAGCAGTACGTC. Its translation: CASSIGRSYEQYV.

This chain joins TRBV11-2 and TRBJ2-1, with TRBD1 matching over 9 bases. Germline lookup yields CDR1 SGHAT and CDR2 FQNNGV. The CDR3 has 17 amino acids. V was clipped by 5 bases and J by 0 bases; unmatched bases: 8. The CDR3 bases are TGTGCCAGCAGCCCCAGGGACAGGGAGAACTCCTACAATGAGCAGTTCTTC. Its protein is CASSPRDRENSYNEQFF. Full variable domain (outside the CDR3, taken from reference TRBV11-2 and TRBJ2-1): EAGVAQSPRYKIIEKRQSVAFWCNPISGHATLYWYQQILGQGPKLLIQFQNNGVVDDSQLPKDRFSAERLKGVDSTLKIQPAKLEDSAVYLCASSPRDRENSYNEQFFGPGTRLTVL.

The rearrangement uses TRBV6-2 or TRBV6-3 and TRBJ1-2; 8 positions agree with TRBD1. Germline CDR1 MNHEY, CDR2 SVGEGT. This CDR3 has 13 amino acids. Trimming at V came to 6 bases and at J to 11 bases, leaving 11 bases not matched to a gene. The CDR3 nucleotides are TGTGCCAGCAGCACACTCAGGGGGCGTGGATACACCTTC. It codes for CASSTLRGRGYTF.

The chain joins TRBV10-1 to TRBJ2-6; 9 bases map to TRBD1. J was trimmed by 0 bases and V by 5 bases; bases with no gene match: 8. Germline values: CDR1 WNHNN, CDR2 SYGVQD (reference sequence). CDR3 length: 18 residues. Here the CDR3 DNA reads TGCGCCAGCAGTTCCTCGGACAGGGGAATCTCTGGGGCCAACGTCCTGACTTTC. Translation: CASSSSDRGISGANVLTF.

This chain uses TRBV9 with TRBJ2-5; TRBD1 aligns across 7 bases. Losses at the gene ends were 0 bases for V and 7 bases for J; bases not matched to a gene: 9. The CDR3 is 15 amino acids. CDR1 is SGDLS, CDR2 YYNGEE, per germline. The CDR3 spells CASSVGVGQFGTQYF. The CDR3 DNA reads as TGTGCCAGCAGCGTAGGCGTGGGACAGTTTGGGACCCAGTACTTC.

This chain links TRBV11-1 with TRBJ2-7; 8 bases match TRBD2. The trim removed 6 bases at V and 1 base at J, leaving 8 bases unmatched. Germline lookup yields CDR1 SGHAT and CDR2 FQDESV (reference sequence). The CDR3 length is 15 residues. CDR3 residues: CASRRDSGRSYEQYF. CDR3 bases: TGTGCCAGCAGGCGAGACAGCGGGAGATCCTACGAGCAGTACTTC.

The chain uses TRBV10-1 and TRBJ2-2, with TRBD1 matching over 7 bases. The CDR3 has 19 amino acids. Germline CDR1 is WNHNN and CDR2 is SYGVQD (reference sequence). V was pared by 3 bases and J by 6 bases, with 19 bases of the junction left unmatched. In DNA, the CDR3 is TGCGCCAGCAGTGATCTCCGTGCCGGACAGGTTGTGCTAGCCGGGGAGCTGTTTTTT. It is translated as CASSDLRAGQVVLAGELFF.